This paragraph reports one T cell receptor beta chain. Its cognate antigen is unknown. The PCR used 60 Vbeta and 13 Jbeta primers. Method: immunoSEQ multiplex PCR; TCRdb's copy keeps in-frame clones and lacks some. The data contain around 150,000 clones, around 84% of them singletons. The data stem from a study of cytomegalovirus exposure and HLA in healthy donors. Study observations and caveats: The likely origin of a cluster of highly shared sequence variants was a sequencing artifact. With later analysis, a missense DCLRE1C variant became linked to TCR beta V- and J-gene trimming. For cytomegalovirus status, the classifier reportedly gave diagnoses with high specificity and sensitivity.

Trimming removed 0 bases at V and 8 bases at J, with 14 bases between. Looked up from germline, CDR1 is MNHEY and CDR2 is SVGAGI. The CDR3 runs to 16 residues. This clonotype was sampled from a man aged 50-60 years in good health and CMV-seropositive. Input material: PBMCs. The chain employs TRBV6-5 and TRBJ1-6; D may be TRBD1 (6 bases). The DNA of the CDR3 is TGTGCCAGCAGTTACTCGCAGGGGCGAAGATATTCACCCCTCCACTTT. This codes for CASSYSQGRRYSPLHF.